The 32 T cell receptor beta chains below come from one sample, sequenced in a study of CD8+CD57+ T cells in acquired aplastic anemia. In patients chosen for sequencing, flow cytometry had shown CD8+CD57+ cell expansion. TCR beta VDJ and CDR3 profiles were obtained from a genomic DNA template. TCRdb reprocessed the reads via MiXCR and lists one record per CDR3 protein. This table holds about 120,000 distinct CDR3 sequences, 40% found once. Sample: sorted CD4+, CD8+, or CD8+CD57+ T cells (not recorded which) from PBMCs. The receptors originated from a human donor with aplastic anemia.

V usage is TRBV10-2 and J usage is TRBJ1-6; 7 bases match TRBD1. CDR1 is WSHSY, CDR2 SAAADI, per germline. This CDR3 is 15 amino acids long. Germline trimming cut 1 base from V and 10 bases from J; bases unmatched to any gene: 7. The CDR3 region is CASSEYGRGGSPLHF. In DNA, the CDR3 is TGCGCCAGCAGTGAGTACGGCAGGGGGGGCTCACCCCTCCACTTT.

V is TRBV10-3 and J is TRBJ2-7, with TRBD2 matching over 14 bases. The germline V gene encodes CDR1 ENHRY and CDR2 SYGVKD. The CDR3 contains 16 residues. V was pared by 6 bases and J by 7 bases, with 11 bases of the junction left unmatched. As DNA, the CDR3 is TGTGCCATCAGCGGGACTAGCGGGGGCACCAGTGATGAGCAGTACGTC. This codes for CAISGTSGGTSDEQYV.

This clonotype was detected ten times or more. The chain uses TRBV2 and TRBJ2-5; the D gene is possibly TRBD2 (6 bases). V lost 0 bases, J lost 5 bases, and 10 bases lay in between. The V gene's germline CDR1 is SNHLY and CDR2 FYNNEI. The CDR3 runs to 14 residues. The CDR3: CASSEARGRETQYF. DNA for the CDR3: TGTGCCAGCAGTGAAGCGAGAGGGAGGGAGACCCAGTACTTC.

This clonotype was observed at least ten times. The rearrangement uses TRBV20-1 and TRBJ1-1; TRBD1 is a possible D gene (5 bases). V was clipped by 0 bases and J by 3 bases, with 11 bases between them. This CDR3 comprises 14 residues. Germline CDR1 DFQATT, CDR2 SNEGSKA (reference sequence). In nucleotides, the CDR3 is TGCAGTGCTAGAGAGGGGGGACGGGACACTGAAGCTTTCTTT. Residues: CSAREGGRDTEAFF.

This clonotype was counted between two and nine times. The chain has TRBV6-5 and TRBJ1-3, with D unclear. The ends were cut back, 6 bases at V and 0 bases at J, with 12 bases in the middle. The CDR3 sequence is 15 residues long. Germline V gene sequence: CDR1 MNHEY, CDR2 SVGAGI. Here the CDR3 reads CASRDFTVSGNTIYF. DNA of the CDR3: TGTGCCAGCAGAGATTTTACAGTCTCTGGAAACACCATATATTTT.

V is TRBV10-3 and J is TRBJ2-1, with 10 bases matching TRBD2. The CDR3 covers 15 residues. The germline gives CDR1 ENHRY, CDR2 SYGVKD. With 3 bases clipped from V and 8 bases from J, the junction kept 7 bases outside the gene matches. The CDR3 loop is CAISDSSGRGDEQFF. The CDR3 region has the DNA TGTGCCATCAGTGATTCTAGCGGGAGAGGCGATGAGCAGTTCTTC.

This clonotype was seen many times. J is TRBJ1-3 and V is TRBV20-1, with D hard to call. The CDR3 is 12 residues long. The V gene lost 6 bases and the J gene lost 4 bases, with 10 bases spanning the gap. Per germline, CDR1 DFQATT and CDR2 SNEGSKA (reference sequence). The CDR3 spells CSAPFGGNTIYF. The CDR3 nucleotides are TGCAGTGCCCCATTCGGGGGAAACACCATATATTTT.

This clonotype has more than one count but fewer than ten. V is TRBV27 and J is TRBJ2-5, with 10 bases lining up with TRBD2. The CDR3 length is 16 residues. With 0 bases clipped from V and 4 bases from J, the junction kept 5 bases outside the gene matches. In germline, CDR1 is MNHEY, CDR2 SMNVEV (reference sequence). The CDR3 loop reads CASSLSVLAGLETQYF. The CDR3 DNA follows: TGTGCCAGCAGTTTATCGGTACTAGCGGGGCTAGAGACCCAGTACTTC.

Concerning this clonotype: This may arise from a read error, as a much more abundant clone is one base away. The V gene is TRBV11-1, the J gene TRBJ1-1, with D possibly being TRBD1 (6 bases). CDR3 length equals 16 residues. Trimming took off 5 bases at V and 6 bases at J, with 22 bases between the two ends. Germline CDR1 and CDR2: SGHAT and FQDESV (reference sequence). CDR3 DNA sequence: TGTGCCAGCAGCGCTGGGGGGGGGCGCTTAGCGTCTGAAGCTTTCTTT. It translates to CASSAGGGRLASEAFF. The full variable domain, its missing parts supplied by reference TRBV11-1 and TRBJ1-1, is EAEVAQSPRYKITEKSQAVAFWCDPISGHATLYWYRQILGQGPELLVQFQDESVVDDSQLPKDRFSAERLKGVDSTLKIQPAELGDSAMYLCASSAGGGRLASEAFFGQGTRLTVV.

This clonotype was picked up many times. This rearrangement joins TRBV20-1 to TRBJ1-4; perhaps TRBD1 as D (6 bases). The germline gives CDR1 DFQATT, CDR2 SNEGSKA (reference sequence). V dropped 3 bases and J dropped 1 base, with 24 bases sitting between them. The CDR3 covers 19 residues. CDR3 in amino acids: CSARSNRDILQGTNEKLFF. The CDR3 bases are TGCAGTGCTAGGTCGAACCGGGACATCCTTCAGGGAACTAATGAAAAACTGTTTTTT.

This clonotype was seen ten or more times. The genes are TRBV5-1 and TRBJ2-1; D perhaps matches TRBD2 (6 bases). CDR3 length equals 15 residues. Germline V gene sequence: CDR1 SGHRS, CDR2 YFSETQ. The CDR3 here is CASGVRDPEWNEQFF. Written as DNA, the CDR3 is TGCGCTAGCGGAGTACGGGACCCGGAATGGAATGAGCAGTTCTTC.

By sample share, this clonotype is medium-sized (0.01 to 0.1%). The chain is built from TRBV19 and TRBJ2-5; 10 bases match TRBD2. The CDR3 has 14 amino acids. From germline, CDR1 is LNHDA and CDR2 SQIVND (reference sequence). Trimming took 5 bases from V and 4 from J; bases not matched to a gene: 4. In DNA, the CDR3 is TGTGCCAGTAGTGAGCGGGGGGGCCGAGAGACCCAGTACTTC. This sequence encodes CASSERGGRETQYF.

There are many counts of this clonotype. The chain couples TRBV5-6 to TRBJ1-1; 9 bases line up with TRBD1. Germline V gene lookup returns CDR1 SGHDT and CDR2 YYEEEE. Losses at the gene ends were 3 bases for V and 6 bases for J; bases not matched to a gene: 3. CDR3 size: 13 residues. This CDR3 is CASSWGQGAEAFF. In DNA form, the CDR3 reads TGTGCCAGCAGCTGGGGACAGGGCGCTGAAGCTTTCTTT.

This clonotype was counted many times. The chain combines TRBV5-4 with TRBJ2-7, with TRBD2 identical over 8 bases. In germline, CDR1 is SGHNT, CDR2 YYREEE (reference sequence). The CDR3 covers 19 residues. Trimming cost V 0 bases and J 0 bases; bases outside gene matches: 14. The DNA of the CDR3 is TGTGCCAGCAGCTTGGGAGGGTCACAGGTAGCGGGGTTCTCCTACGAGCAGTACTTC. Its translation: CASSLGGSQVAGFSYEQYF.

On this clonotype: An end of the junction differs from the germline gene, which may be a read error. The chain carries TRBV11-2 and TRBJ2-1; 9 positions match TRBD2. Germline CDR1 reads SGHAT; CDR2 reads FQNNGV. The CDR3 has 16 amino acids. The DNA of the CDR3 is TGTGCCAGCAGCGAACGACTAGCGGCCGGTTACAATGAGCAGCTCTTC. It yields the protein CASSERLAAGYNEQLF.

On this clonotype: A much larger clone lies one base from this, so it may be a read error. As the CDR3 is not closed by the conserved phenylalanine or tryptophan, this likely results from a read error. The CDR3 spells CASSQTSGGTDTQYL. The CDR3 DNA sequence: TGCGCCAGCAGCCAGACTAGCGGGGGCACAGATACGCAGTATCTT. The chain couples TRBV4-1 to TRBJ2-3, with 11 bases aligning to TRBD2. Germline lookup yields CDR1 MGHRA and CDR2 YSYEKL. Trimming took 3 bases from V and 1 from J; bases not matched to a gene: 0. There are 15 residues in the CDR3.

This clonotype has a handful of counts. V and J are TRBV2 and TRBJ1-3; the match to TRBD1 covers 8 bases. V gave up 9 bases and J gave up 2 bases; unmatched junction bases: 9. Germline-derived CDR1 and CDR2 are SNHLY and FYNNEI. The CDR3 sequence is 15 residues long. The CDR3 nucleotides are TGTGCCAGTTCAACCCAGGGGGCGGCTGGAAACACCATATATTTT. Translation gives CASSTQGAAGNTIYF.

V and J are TRBV28 and TRBJ2-3, with 7 bases aligning to TRBD2. V was clipped by 3 bases and J by 2 bases; unmatched bases: 5. This CDR3 is 15 amino acids long. Germline CDR1 is MDHEN and CDR2 is SYDVKM. The CDR3 DNA follows: TGTGCCAGCAGTTTGGGGGGAGGGGACACAGATACGCAGTATTTT. Translated: CASSLGGGDTDTQYF.

This clonotype qualifies as medium-sized. This rearrangement joins TRBV7-2 to TRBJ1-6; D remains unclear. CDR3 size: 12 residues. The V end was cut by 3 bases, the J end by 13 bases, with 10 bases between. Germline V gene data show CDR1 as SGHTA and CDR2 as FQGNSA. CDR3 loop: CASSLLGYPLHF. Written as DNA, the CDR3 is TGTGCCAGCAGCTTGCTGGGATATCCCCTCCACTTT.

Concerning this clonotype itself: Given a much more abundant clone one base away, this may be a read error. The chain is built from TRBV6-1 and TRBJ2-7; 9 bases match TRBD1. With 6 bases clipped from V and 1 base from J, the junction kept 10 bases outside the gene matches. Germline V CDR1 and CDR2: MNHNS, SASEGT. The CDR3 covers 16 residues. CDR3 sequence (DNA): TGTGCCAGCAGACCCCGGACAGGGGCTATTTCCTACGAGCAGTACTTC. Protein: CASRPRTGAISYEQYF.

Many counts were recorded for this clonotype. The rearrangement links TRBV20-1 to TRBJ1-1; maybe TRBD1 (5 bases). V was clipped by 3 bases and J by 9 bases, with 14 bases between them. From germline, CDR1 is DFQATT and CDR2 SNEGSKA (reference sequence). This CDR3 spans 12 amino acids. CDR3 amino acids: CSASQNQGKAFF. For the CDR3, the DNA is TGCAGTGCTAGTCAAAATCAGGGAAAAGCTTTCTTT.

The V and J genes are TRBV5-8 and TRBJ2-3; 7 bases fit TRBD1. The germline CDR1 and CDR2 sequences are SGHTS and YDEGEE. V lost 4 bases, J lost 4 bases, and 15 bases stayed unmatched. This CDR3 spans 17 amino acids. The CDR3 spells CASSPPWGTENPDTQYF. The CDR3 region has the DNA TGTGCCAGCAGCCCCCCCTGGGGGACAGAAAACCCAGATACGCAGTATTTT. The full variable domain, with the rest looked up from reference TRBV5-8 and TRBJ2-3, is EAGVTQSPTHLIKTRGQQATLRCSPISGHTSVYWYQQALGLGLQFLLWYDEGEERNRGNFPPRFSGRQFPNYSSELNVNALELEDSALYLCASSPPWGTENPDTQYFGPGTRLTVL.

This clonotype was seen a single time. Sequence at one end of the junction differs from germline and may be a read error. The chain has TRBV6-2 or TRBV6-3 and TRBJ1-5; 7 nucleotides match TRBD1. There are 18 residues in the CDR3. The V gene's germline CDR1 is MNHEY and CDR2 SVGEGT. The CDR3 region has the DNA TGTGCCGGCAGTTACGCGACCGGGACAGACACTTTAAATCAGCCCCAGCATTTT. Its translation is CAGSYATGTDTLNQPQHF.

V is TRBV20-1 and J is TRBJ2-7; TRBD2 matches at 10 bases. This CDR3 has 16 residues. V was pared by 3 bases and J by 6 bases, with 14 bases of the junction left unmatched. Germline CDR1 is DFQATT and CDR2 is SNEGSKA (reference sequence). CDR3 sequence reads: CSASDLAGVVEGEQYF. CDR3 bases: TGCAGTGCTAGTGACCTAGCGGGAGTTGTTGAGGGCGAGCAGTACTTC.

This clonotype has at least ten counts. CDR3 DNA sequence: TGCAGTGCTCCTACAGATTTCTATGGCTACACCTTC. Protein product: CSAPTDFYGYTF. The J gene is TRBJ1-2, the V gene TRBV20-1; D gene uncertain. Between the trimmed V and J ends, which lost 5 bases and 4 bases, there was a span of 11 bases. The CDR3 length is 12 residues. Germline lookup yields CDR1 DFQATT and CDR2 SNEGSKA (reference sequence).

This clonotype was recorded at least ten times. The V and J genes are TRBV9 and TRBJ1-6, with D hard to call. Looked up from germline, CDR1 is SGDLS and CDR2 is YYNGEE. The CDR3 consists of 13 residues. With 4 bases removed from V and 7 bases from J, the gap between germline ends came to 9 bases. Here the CDR3 DNA reads TGTGCCAGCAGCCCGGGCCGAAATTCACCCCTCCACTTT. This gives the protein CASSPGRNSPLHF. Full variable domain (outside the CDR3, taken from reference TRBV9 and TRBJ1-6): DSGVTQTPKHLITATGQRVTLRCSPRSGDLSVYWYQQSLDQGLQFLIQYYNGEERAKGNILERFSAQQFPDLHSELNLSSLELGDSALYFCASSPGRNSPLHFGNGTRLTVT.

This clonotype was counted many times. The V call is TRBV6-1, the J call TRBJ2-7; D may be TRBD1 or TRBD2 (5 bases each). The CDR3 runs to 11 residues. Germline V gene data show CDR1 as MNHNS and CDR2 as SASEGT. Trimming removed 10 bases from V and 8 bases from J, with 15 bases in between. The CDR3 here is CATLWGYQQYF. The CDR3 DNA is TGTGCCACCCTTTGGGGGTACCAGCAGTACTTC.

This clonotype was recorded many times. The chain uses TRBV2 and TRBJ1-1; D remains unclear. CDR3 length: 13 residues. Germline V CDR1 and CDR2: SNHLY, FYNNEI. The V end lost 6 bases, the J end lost 3 bases, and 11 bases lay between the germline ends. The CDR3 here is CASRFAGYTEAFF. CDR3 coding DNA: TGTGCCAGCAGATTTGCCGGATACACTGAAGCTTTCTTT.

This sequence joins TRBV9 and TRBJ2-3; possible D gene TRBD2, 6 bases. This CDR3 spans 18 amino acids. V was shortened by 2 bases and J by 1 base, with 20 bases between the two germline ends. Germline V gene data show CDR1 as SGDLS and CDR2 as YYNGEE. In nucleotides, the CDR3 is TGTGCCAGCAGCGTGAGCAACCGGGACTCGGCGGGCACAGATACGCAGTATTTT. This sequence encodes CASSVSNRDSAGTDTQYF.

The rearrangement uses TRBV6-1 and TRBJ1-2, with TRBD1 matching over 8 bases. Germline V gene data show CDR1 as MNHNS and CDR2 as SASEGT. Trimming removed 6 bases from V and 1 base from J; junction bases left unmatched: 19. The CDR3 runs 19 residues. CDR3 coding DNA: TGTGCCAGCAGCCCGGGGAGGACAGGGTCCACAACAGTTAACTATGGCTACACCTTC. Amino acid sequence: CASSPGRTGSTTVNYGYTF.

This clonotype was counted at least ten times. The chain recombines TRBV6-1 with TRBJ2-7; D might be TRBD1 (5 bases). V shed 6 bases and J shed 2 bases, with 17 bases lying between them. This CDR3 contains 15 residues. Germline V CDR1 and CDR2: MNHNS, SASEGT. The DNA for the CDR3 is TGTGCCAGCAGCATGGGAACAGGCGCAACCTACGAGCAGTACTTC. This gives the protein CASSMGTGATYEQYF.

This clonotype was observed once. The CDR3 spells CASTGQGGRNTEAFF. The CDR3 nucleotides are TGTGCCAGCACCGGGCAGGGTGGCCGGAACACTGAAGCTTTCTTT. The chain has TRBV2 and TRBJ1-1, with D perhaps matching TRBD1 (5 bases). The CDR3 sequence is 15 residues long. Germline V gene lookup returns CDR1 SNHLY and CDR2 FYNNEI. V was cut by 7 bases and J by 1 base, with 16 bases left in between.